These 10 T cell receptor beta chains were sequenced from one sample in a study of blood T cells in healthy people across ages. Then a second PCR, running about 6 to 12 cycles, was carried out with a sample-barcoded 5' primer and a J-beta primer mix. TCRdb re-derived calls from the 5' RACE reads in MiXCR, one entry per CDR3 protein. Of 800,000 or so distinct CDR3 sequences detected, around 68% appear once; the ten largest clones hold 28%. The sequenced sample was blood. Source of these receptors: a man aged 25 to 40 in good health.

The chain is built from TRBV20-1 and TRBJ2-1; TRBD2 is a possible D gene (5 bases). Trimming removed 6 bases from V and 13 bases from J, with 19 bases in between. The CDR3 runs to 12 residues. Germline CDR1 is DFQATT and CDR2 is SNEGSKA (reference sequence). DNA of the CDR3: TGCAGTGCCCCCCCGGAGGCTAGTACACAGTTCTTC. Protein sequence: CSAPPEASTQFF.

This chain links TRBV5-6 with TRBJ2-7, with D perhaps matching TRBD2 (7 bases). The CDR3 covers 15 residues. Germline lookup yields CDR1 SGHDT and CDR2 YYEEEE. The V and J ends lost 1 base and 7 bases respectively, with 18 bases between them. The CDR3: CASSLIGGGPNEQYF. The DNA for the CDR3 is TGTGCCAGCAGCTTGATAGGGGGGGGGCCCAATGAGCAGTACTTC.

DNA of the CDR3: TGTGCCTGGAGTTCCACCGGAGTAGCCTATGGCTACACCTTC. This translates into CAWSSTGVAYGYTF. J is TRBJ1-2 and V is TRBV30; D ambiguous. Trimming removed 2 bases from V and 4 bases from J, with 14 bases in between. The V gene's germline CDR1 is GTSNPN and CDR2 SVGIG (reference sequence). The CDR3 loop spans 14 amino acids. Full variable domain (missing parts from reference TRBV30 and TRBJ1-2): SQTIHQWPATLVQPVGSPLSLECTVEGTSNPNLYWYRQAAGRGLQLLFYSVGIGQISSEVPQNLSASRPQDRQFILSSKKLLLSDSGFYLCAWSSTGVAYGYTFGSGTRLTVV.

The chain carries TRBV12-3 or TRBV12-4 and TRBJ1-4, with D hard to call. With 5 bases removed from V and 12 bases from J, the gap between germline ends came to 10 bases. The CDR3 covers 11 residues. CDR3 sequence: CASSPFGELFF. CDR3 DNA: TGTGCCAGCAGTCCCTTTGGGGAACTGTTTTTT.

This sequence joins TRBV20-1 and TRBJ1-5; perhaps TRBD1 as D (5 bases). The germline V gene encodes CDR1 DFQATT and CDR2 SNEGSKA (reference sequence). V was cut by 6 bases and J by 0 bases, with 15 bases left in between. There are 15 residues in the CDR3. The CDR3 sequence is CSAQGWGYSNQPQHF. Here the CDR3 DNA reads TGCAGTGCCCAGGGCTGGGGATATAGCAATCAGCCCCAGCATTTT.

This chain links TRBV20-1 with TRBJ2-2; TRBD2 aligns across 10 bases. This CDR3 has 17 residues. CDR1 is DFQATT and CDR2 is SNEGSKA in the germline V gene (reference sequence). Losses at the gene ends were 0 bases for V and 5 bases for J; bases not matched to a gene: 9. The CDR3 bases are TGCAGTGCTAGAGATTTTTTAGCGGGGGGTAGTACCGGGGAGCTGTTTTTT. Encoded protein: CSARDFLAGGSTGELFF.

This clonotype showed up just once. Compared with germline, one end of the junction differs, possibly owing to a read error. This chain connects TRBV10-3 to TRBJ2-6; D is ambiguous. Germline V gene sequence: CDR1 ENHRY, CDR2 SYGVKD. The CDR3 has 14 residues. In nucleotides, the CDR3 is TGTGCCATCGGTGAAGACTCTGGGGCCAACGTCCTGACTTTC. It codes for CAIGEDSGANVLTF.

V is TRBV5-1 and J is TRBJ2-7; 9 nucleotides agree with TRBD1. This CDR3 spans 15 amino acids. The junction had 6 bases not matched to a gene; V was cut back by 5 bases and J by 0 bases. The V gene's germline CDR1 is SGHRS and CDR2 YFSETQ. The CDR3 DNA is TGCGCCAGCAGATCATTGACAGGGGGCTCCTACGAGCAGTACTTC. Residues: CASRSLTGGSYEQYF.

This clonotype was seen repeatedly, ten times or more. The chain has TRBV9 and TRBJ2-5; 7 bases align to TRBD1. This CDR3 comprises 14 residues. Trimming removed 4 bases from V and 5 bases from J; junction bases left unmatched: 8. Looked up from germline, CDR1 is SGDLS and CDR2 is YYNGEE. CDR3 loop: CASSRTTGSETQYF. CDR3 nucleotide sequence: TGTGCCAGCAGCCGAACGACAGGGAGTGAGACCCAGTACTTC.

This clonotype appeared once. This chain connects TRBV7-9 to TRBJ2-7, with D maybe TRBD1 (5 bases). CDR3 size: 14 residues. From germline, CDR1 is SEHNR and CDR2 FQNEAQ (reference sequence). V gave up 5 bases and J gave up 1 base, with 12 bases separating them. The CDR3 is CASSQNRNSYEQYF. The CDR3 DNA is TGTGCCAGCAGCCAAAACAGGAATTCCTACGAGCAGTACTTC.